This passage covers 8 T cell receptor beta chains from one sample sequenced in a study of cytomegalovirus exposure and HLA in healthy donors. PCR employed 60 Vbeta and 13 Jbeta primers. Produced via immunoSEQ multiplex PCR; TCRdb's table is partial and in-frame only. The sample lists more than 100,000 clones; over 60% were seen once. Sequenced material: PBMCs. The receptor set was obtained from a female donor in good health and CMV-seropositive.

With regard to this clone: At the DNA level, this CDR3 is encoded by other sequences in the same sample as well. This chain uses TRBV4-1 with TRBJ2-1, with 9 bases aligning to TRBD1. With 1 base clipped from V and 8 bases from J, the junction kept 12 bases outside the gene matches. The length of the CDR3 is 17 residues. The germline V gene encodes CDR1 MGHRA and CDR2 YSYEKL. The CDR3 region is CASSQVSGRDRVYEQFF. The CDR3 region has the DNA TGCGCCAGCAGCCAAGTCTCAGGGAGGGACAGGGTATATGAGCAGTTCTTC.

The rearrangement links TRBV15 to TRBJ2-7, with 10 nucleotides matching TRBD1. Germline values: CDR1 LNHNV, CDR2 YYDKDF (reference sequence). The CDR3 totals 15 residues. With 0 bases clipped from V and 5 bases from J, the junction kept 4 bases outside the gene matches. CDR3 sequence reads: CATSRETGGIDEQYF. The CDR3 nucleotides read TGTGCCACCAGCAGAGAGACAGGGGGCATTGACGAGCAGTACTTC.

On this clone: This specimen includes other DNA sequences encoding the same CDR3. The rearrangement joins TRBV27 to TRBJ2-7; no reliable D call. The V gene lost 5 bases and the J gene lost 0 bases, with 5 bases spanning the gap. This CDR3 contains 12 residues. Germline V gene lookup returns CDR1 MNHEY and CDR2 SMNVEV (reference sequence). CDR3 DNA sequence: TGTGCCAGCAGTCCGAGCTCCTACGAGCAGTACTTC. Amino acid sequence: CASSPSSYEQYF.

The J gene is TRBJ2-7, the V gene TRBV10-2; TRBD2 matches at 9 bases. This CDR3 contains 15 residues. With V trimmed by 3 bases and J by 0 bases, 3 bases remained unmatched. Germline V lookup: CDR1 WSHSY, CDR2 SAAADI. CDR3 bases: TGCGCCAGCAGTGACGGGACTAGCTTCTCCTACGAGCAGTACTTC. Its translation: CASSDGTSFSYEQYF.

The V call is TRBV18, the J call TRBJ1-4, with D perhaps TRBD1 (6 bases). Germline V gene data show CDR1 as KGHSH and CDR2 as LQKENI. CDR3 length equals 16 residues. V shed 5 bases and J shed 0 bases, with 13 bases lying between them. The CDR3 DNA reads TGTGCCAGCTCAACCGACAGGCTTACAACTAATGAAAAACTGTTTTTT. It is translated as CASSTDRLTTNEKLFF.

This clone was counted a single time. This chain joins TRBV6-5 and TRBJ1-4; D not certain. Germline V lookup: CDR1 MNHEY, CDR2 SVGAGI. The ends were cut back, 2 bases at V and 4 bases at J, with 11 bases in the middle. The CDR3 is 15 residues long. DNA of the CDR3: TGTGCCAGCAGTTACGTCTCCCCGGGTAATGAAAAACTGTTTTTT. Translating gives CASSYVSPGNEKLFF.

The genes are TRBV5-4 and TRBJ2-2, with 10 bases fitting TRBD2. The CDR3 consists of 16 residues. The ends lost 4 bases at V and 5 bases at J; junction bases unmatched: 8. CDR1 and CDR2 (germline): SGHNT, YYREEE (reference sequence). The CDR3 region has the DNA TGTGCCAGCAGCCCCAATATAGCGGGAGGTACCGGGGAGCTGTTTTTT. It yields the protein CASSPNIAGGTGELFF.

The CDR3 region is CAWQGTGRYYGYTF. The DNA for the CDR3 is TGTGCCTGGCAAGGGACAGGGAGATACTATGGCTACACCTTC. The chain recombines TRBV30 with TRBJ1-2; 9 nucleotides match TRBD1. In germline, CDR1 is GTSNPN, CDR2 SVGIG (reference sequence). The V and J ends lost 5 bases and 3 bases, in that order; junction bases with no gene match: 7. The CDR3 covers 14 residues.